This TCR beta chain was captured by sequencing in a study of T cells in Graves' hyperthyroidism and ophthalmopathy. Study results and limitations: Model output signaled ophthalmopathy a median roughly 6.1 months ahead of onset.

About this clonotype: Antigen specificity is unknown.

Hyperthyroidism of Graves' type that showed no ophthalmopathy progression within 18 months was stable. CDR1 and CDR2 from the germline V gene are DFQATT and SNEGSKA (reference sequence). V lost 7 bases to trimming and J lost 4 bases, with 15 bases between them. The CDR3 runs 13 residues. RNA transcripts served as the template for amplifying TCR beta CDR3 regions. The HTBI primer set drove a first-round RT-PCR of the TCR CDR3. Each CDR3 protein gets one entry after TCRdb re-called the multiplex PCR reads with MiXCR. The table records some 700,000 distinct CDR3 sequences, roughly 17% of them present only once.

Sequencing was carried out using blood. The gene calls are TRBV20-1 and TRBJ2-3; D may be TRBD1 (5 bases). This clonotype was obtained from a man aged 50-59 years with Graves' hyperthyroidism. The DNA of the CDR3 is TGCAGTGATACGGACAAAACGGCAGATACGCAGTATTTT. Protein: CSDTDKTADTQYF.